This TCR beta chain was sequenced for a study of identical twins. The study's findings and limits: Cross-sectional statistical analysis, not tracking of the same donors, underpinned the conclusions.

From the 5' RACE reads, TCRdb called clonotypes with MiXCR, one entry per CDR3 protein. The sample lists hundreds of thousands of distinct CDR3 sequences; around an eighth were seen once. For this clonotype: Its antigen is currently unknown.

This CDR3 region has 13 residues. V lost 7 bases to trimming and J lost 5 bases, with 14 bases between them. Germline V gene sequence: CDR1 MNHEY, CDR2 SVGEGT. The same sample was also used in a study of yellow fever vaccine responses in identical twins.

The chain carries TRBV6-2 or TRBV6-3 and TRBJ2-5, with a tentative D call TRBD2 (6 bases). Sequences were obtained from PBMCs. The receptor was derived from a woman in her late teens or twenties in good health. The CDR3 region is CASTPGVLETQYF. In DNA, the CDR3 is TGTGCCAGCACCCCGGGGGTTTTGGAGACCCAGTACTTC.